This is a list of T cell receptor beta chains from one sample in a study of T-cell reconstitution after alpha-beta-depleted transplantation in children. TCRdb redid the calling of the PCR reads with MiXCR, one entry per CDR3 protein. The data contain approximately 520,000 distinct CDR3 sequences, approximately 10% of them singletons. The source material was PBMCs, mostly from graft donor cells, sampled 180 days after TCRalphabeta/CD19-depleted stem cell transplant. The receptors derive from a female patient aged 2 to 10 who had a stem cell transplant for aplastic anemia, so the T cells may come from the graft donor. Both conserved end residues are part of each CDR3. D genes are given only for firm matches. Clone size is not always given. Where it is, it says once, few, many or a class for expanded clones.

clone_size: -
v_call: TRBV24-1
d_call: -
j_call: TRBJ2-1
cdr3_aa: CATSMGTAFYYNEQFF
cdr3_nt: TGTGCCACCAGTATGGGGACGGCTTTCTACTACAATGAGCAGTTCTTC

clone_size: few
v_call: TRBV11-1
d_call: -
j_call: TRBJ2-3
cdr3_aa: CASSTRLPPGLVTDTQYF
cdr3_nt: TGTGCCAGCAGCACCCGACTACCCCCGGGACTTGTAACAGATACGCAGTATTTT

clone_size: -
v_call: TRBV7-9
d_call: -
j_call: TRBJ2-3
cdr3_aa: CASSRRFVVSTDTQYF
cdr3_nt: TGTGCCAGCAGCCGTCGTTTCGTCGTCAGCACAGATACGCAGTATTTT

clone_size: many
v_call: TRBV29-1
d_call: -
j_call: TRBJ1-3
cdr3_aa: CSAEGINSGNTIYF
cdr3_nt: TGCAGCGCTGAGGGGATTAACTCTGGAAACACCATATATTTT

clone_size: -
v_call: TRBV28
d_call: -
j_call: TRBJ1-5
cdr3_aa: CASSLSAPGVLGVQPQHF
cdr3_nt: TGTGCCAGCAGTTTATCGGCCCCGGGTGTCCTAGGAGTCCAGCCCCAGCATTTT

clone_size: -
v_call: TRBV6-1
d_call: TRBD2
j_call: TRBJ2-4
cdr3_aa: CASRPARGGDIQYF
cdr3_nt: TGTGCCAGCAGGCCGGCCCGGGGGGGGGACATTCAGTACTTC

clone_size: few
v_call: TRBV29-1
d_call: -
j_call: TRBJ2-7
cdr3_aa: CSVDSGPSYEQYF
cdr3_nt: TGCAGCGTCGACTCAGGCCCCTCCTACGAGCAGTACTTC

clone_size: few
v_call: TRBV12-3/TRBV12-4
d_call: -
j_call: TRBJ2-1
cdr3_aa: CASSLAGRRVDNEQFF
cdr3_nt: TGTGCCAGCAGTTTAGCGGGTCGCCGGGTGGACAATGAGCAGTTCTTC

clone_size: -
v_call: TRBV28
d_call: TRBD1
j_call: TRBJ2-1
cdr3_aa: CASRLDRGPQFF
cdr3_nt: TGTGCCAGCAGACTTGACAGGGGGCCGCAATTCTTC

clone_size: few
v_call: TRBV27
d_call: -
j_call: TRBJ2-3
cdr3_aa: CASSLGQVTDTQYF
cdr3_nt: TGTGCCAGCAGTTTGGGGCAGGTCACAGATACGCAGTATTTT

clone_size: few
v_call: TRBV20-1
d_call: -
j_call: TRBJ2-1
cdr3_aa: CSARLRYNEQFF
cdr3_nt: TGCAGTGCAAGGTTACGGTACAATGAGCAGTTCTTC

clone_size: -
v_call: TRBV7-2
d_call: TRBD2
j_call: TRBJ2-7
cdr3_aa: CASSLLRTSGTYEQYF
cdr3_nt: TGTGCCAGCAGTTTACTCAGGACTAGCGGGACTTACGAGCAGTACTTC

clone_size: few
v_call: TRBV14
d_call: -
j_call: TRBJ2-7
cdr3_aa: CASSRYTTYEQYF
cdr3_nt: TGTGCCAGCAGCCGATACACAACCTACGAGCAGTACTTC

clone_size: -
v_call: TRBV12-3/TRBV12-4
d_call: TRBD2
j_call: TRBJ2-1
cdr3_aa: CASSPKASGSSYNEQFF
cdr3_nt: TGTGCCAGCAGTCCCAAAGCAAGCGGGAGCTCCTACAATGAGCAGTTCTTC

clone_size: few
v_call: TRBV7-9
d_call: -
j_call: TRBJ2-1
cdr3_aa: CASSLAQGTVREWEFF
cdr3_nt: TGTGCCAGCAGCTTAGCGCAAGGAACAGTCCGAGAATGGGAGTTCTTC

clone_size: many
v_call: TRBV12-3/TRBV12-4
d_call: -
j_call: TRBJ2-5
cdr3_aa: CASSLRWRREETQYF
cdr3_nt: TGTGCCAGCAGTTTAAGATGGAGGAGGGAAGAGACCCAGTACTTC

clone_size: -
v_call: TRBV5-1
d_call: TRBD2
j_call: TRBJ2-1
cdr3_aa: CASRRPLLAAHPSYNEQFF
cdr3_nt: TGCGCCAGCAGGCGCCCTTTACTAGCGGCCCACCCCTCCTACAATGAGCAGTTCTTC

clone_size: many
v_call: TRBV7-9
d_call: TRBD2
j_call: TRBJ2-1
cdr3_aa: CASSYWTSGGDEQFF
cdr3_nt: TGTGCCAGCAGCTATTGGACTAGCGGGGGTGATGAGCAGTTCTTC

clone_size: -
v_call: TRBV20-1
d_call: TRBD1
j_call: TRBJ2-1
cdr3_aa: CSARTGGLYNEQFF
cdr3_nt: TGCAGTGCTCGGACAGGGGGGCTCTACAATGAGCAGTTCTTC

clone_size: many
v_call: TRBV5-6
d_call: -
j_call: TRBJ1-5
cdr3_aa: CASSGGGANSNQPQHF
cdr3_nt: TGTGCCAGCAGCGGCGGGGGGGCGAATAGCAATCAGCCCCAGCATTTT

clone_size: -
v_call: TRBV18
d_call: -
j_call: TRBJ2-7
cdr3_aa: CASSSLGTGTSYEQYF
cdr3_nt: TGTGCCAGCTCATCCCTCGGGACGGGTACATCCTACGAGCAGTACTTC

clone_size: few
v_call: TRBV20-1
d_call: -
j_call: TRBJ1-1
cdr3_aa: CSARSSTEAFF
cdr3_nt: TGCAGTGCTAGGTCCTCGACTGAAGCTTTCTTT

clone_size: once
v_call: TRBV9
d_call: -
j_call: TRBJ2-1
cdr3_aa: CASSVGPLYNEQFF
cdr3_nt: TGTGCCAGCAGCGTAGGGCCCCTTTACAATGAGCAGTTCTTC

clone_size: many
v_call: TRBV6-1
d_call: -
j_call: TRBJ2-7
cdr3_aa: CASSEPQGAYEQYF
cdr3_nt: TGTGCCAGCAGTGAACCTCAGGGTGCCTACGAGCAGTACTTC

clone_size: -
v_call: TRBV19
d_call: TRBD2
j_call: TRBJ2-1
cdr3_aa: CASSIGSGGSEQFF
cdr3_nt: TGTGCCAGTAGTATAGGGTCGGGCGGGAGTGAGCAGTTCTTC

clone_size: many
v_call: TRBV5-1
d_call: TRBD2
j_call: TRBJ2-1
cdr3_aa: CASSLPLLSGRGGGEQFF
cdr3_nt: TGCGCCAGCAGCTTGCCCCTCCTAAGCGGGAGGGGTGGAGGTGAGCAGTTCTTC

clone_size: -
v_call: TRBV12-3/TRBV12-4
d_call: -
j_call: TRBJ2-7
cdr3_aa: CASSFEGYTLPSYEQYF
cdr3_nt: TGTGCCAGCAGTTTCGAGGGCTACACATTGCCCTCCTACGAGCAGTACTTC

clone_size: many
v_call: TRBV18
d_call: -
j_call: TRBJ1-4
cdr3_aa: CASSPGRNEKLFF
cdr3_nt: TGTGCCAGCTCACCAGGCCGTAATGAAAAACTGTTTTTT

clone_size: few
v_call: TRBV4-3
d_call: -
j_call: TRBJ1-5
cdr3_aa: CASSPKGPGADQPQHF
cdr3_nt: TGCGCCAGCAGCCCGAAAGGGCCAGGGGCGGATCAGCCCCAGCATTTT

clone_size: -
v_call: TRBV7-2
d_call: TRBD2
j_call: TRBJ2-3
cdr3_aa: CASSSGGGRTDTQYF
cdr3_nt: TGTGCCAGCAGCTCAGGCGGGGGAAGGACAGATACGCAGTATTTT

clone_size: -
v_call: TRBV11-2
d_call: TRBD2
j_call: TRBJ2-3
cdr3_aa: CASSLTHLGSGRDADTQYF
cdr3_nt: TGTGCCAGCAGCTTAACCCACCTGGGTAGCGGGAGGGACGCAGATACGCAGTATTTT

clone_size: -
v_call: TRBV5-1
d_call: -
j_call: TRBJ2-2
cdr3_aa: CASSKNGDTGELFF
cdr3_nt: TGCGCCAGCAGCAAAAACGGGGACACCGGGGAGCTGTTTTTT

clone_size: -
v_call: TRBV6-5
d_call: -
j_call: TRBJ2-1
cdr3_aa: CASSYAEEGYNEQFF
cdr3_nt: TGTGCCAGCAGTTACGCGGAGGAGGGCTACAATGAGCAGTTCTTC

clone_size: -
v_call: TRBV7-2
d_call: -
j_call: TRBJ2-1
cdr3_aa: CASSPITSFSYNEQFF
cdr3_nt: TGTGCCAGCAGCCCGATTACTAGTTTCTCCTACAATGAGCAGTTCTTC

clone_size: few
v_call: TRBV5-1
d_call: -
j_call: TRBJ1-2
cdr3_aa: CASSLAPGANYGYTF
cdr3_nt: TGCGCCAGCAGCTTGGCCCCCGGGGCTAACTATGGCTACACCTTC

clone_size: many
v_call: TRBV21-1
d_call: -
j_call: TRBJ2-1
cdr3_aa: CASSLHREYYNEQFF
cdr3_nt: TGTGCCAGCAGCCTCCACAGGGAATACTACAATGAGCAGTTCTTC

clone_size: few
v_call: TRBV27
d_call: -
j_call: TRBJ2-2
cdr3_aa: CASSTWGESGELFF
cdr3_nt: TGTGCCAGCAGTACCTGGGGCGAATCCGGGGAGCTGTTTTTT

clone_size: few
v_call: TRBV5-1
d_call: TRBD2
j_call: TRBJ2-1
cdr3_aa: CASSLVASGLYNEQFF
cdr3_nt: TGCGCCAGCAGCTTGGTGGCTAGCGGGCTATACAATGAGCAGTTCTTC

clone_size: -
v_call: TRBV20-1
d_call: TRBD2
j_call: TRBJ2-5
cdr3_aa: CSATQTSGSETQYF
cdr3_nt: TGCAGTGCTACCCAGACTAGCGGGTCAGAGACCCAGTACTTC

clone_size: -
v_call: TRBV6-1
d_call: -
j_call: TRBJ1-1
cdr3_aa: CASSARVQDTEAFF
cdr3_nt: TGTGCCAGCAGTGCCCGAGTACAGGACACTGAAGCTTTCTTT

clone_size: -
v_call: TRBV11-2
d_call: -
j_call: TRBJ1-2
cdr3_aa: CASSLDGTKIPDYGYTF
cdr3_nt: TGTGCCAGCAGCTTAGACGGGACCAAAATTCCGGACTATGGCTACACCTTC

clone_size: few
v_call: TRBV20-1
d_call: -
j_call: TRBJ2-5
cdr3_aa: CSARAYGRALYQETQYF
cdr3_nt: TGCAGTGCTAGAGCCTACGGGCGCGCTTTGTACCAAGAGACCCAGTACTTC

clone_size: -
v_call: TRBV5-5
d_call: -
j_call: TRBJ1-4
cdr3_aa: CASSPGLVLFEKLFF
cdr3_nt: TGTGCCAGCAGCCCCGGACTAGTCTTATTCGAAAAACTGTTTTTT

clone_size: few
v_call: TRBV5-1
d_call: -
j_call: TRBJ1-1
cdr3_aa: CASSLWGGKPNTEAFF
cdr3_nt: TGCGCCAGCAGCTTGTGGGGCGGCAAACCGAACACTGAAGCTTTCTTT

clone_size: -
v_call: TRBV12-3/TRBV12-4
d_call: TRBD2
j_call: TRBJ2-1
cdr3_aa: CASSSGPGTSGRSSYNEQFF
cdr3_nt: TGTGCCAGCAGTTCAGGCCCGGGGACTAGCGGGAGGAGCTCCTACAATGAGCAGTTCTTC

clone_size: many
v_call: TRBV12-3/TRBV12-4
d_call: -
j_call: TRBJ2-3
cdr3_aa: CASIKSWSGTQYF
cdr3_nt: TGTGCCAGCATTAAATCTTGGTCCGGTACGCAGTATTTT

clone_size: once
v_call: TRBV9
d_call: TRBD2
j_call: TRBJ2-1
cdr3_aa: CASSPYLAEGRNEQFF
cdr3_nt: TGTGCCAGCAGCCCCTACCTAGCGGAAGGGCGGAATGAGCAGTTCTTC

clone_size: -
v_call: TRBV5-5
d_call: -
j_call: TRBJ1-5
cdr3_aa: CASSLAGQLNQPQHF
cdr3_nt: TGTGCCAGCAGCTTGGCAGGACAGCTCAATCAGCCCCAGCATTTT

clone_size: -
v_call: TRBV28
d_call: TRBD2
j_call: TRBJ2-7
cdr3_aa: CASNKLAPYEQYF
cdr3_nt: TGTGCCAGCAACAAACTAGCGCCCTACGAGCAGTACTTC

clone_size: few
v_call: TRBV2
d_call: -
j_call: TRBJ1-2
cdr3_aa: CASRRGGQYYGYTF
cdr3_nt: TGTGCCAGCAGGCGGGGGGGCCAGTACTATGGCTACACCTTC

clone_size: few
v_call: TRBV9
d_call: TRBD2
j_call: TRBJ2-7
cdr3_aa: CARFGLAGGSYEQYF
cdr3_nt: TGTGCCAGGTTCGGACTAGCGGGAGGCTCCTACGAGCAGTACTTC

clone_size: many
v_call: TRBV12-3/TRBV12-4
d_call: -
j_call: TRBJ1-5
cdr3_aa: CASSFEGRRNQPQHF
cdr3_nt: TGTGCCAGCAGTTTTGAGGGGAGGCGCAATCAGCCCCAGCATTTT

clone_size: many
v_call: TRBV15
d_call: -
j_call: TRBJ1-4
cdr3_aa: CATSRVRGTLEKLFF
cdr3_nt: TGTGCCACCAGCAGAGTTCGGGGTACACTGGAAAAACTGTTTTTT

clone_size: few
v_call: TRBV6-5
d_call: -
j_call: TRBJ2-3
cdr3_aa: CASRWGAGTDTQYF
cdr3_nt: TGTGCCAGCAGGTGGGGGGCTGGGACAGATACGCAGTATTTT